This TCR beta chain originates from a study of blood T cell repertoires in COVID-19. Study-wide context: Donors in the United States, Italy and Spain gave samples during acute or convalescent COVID-19. Sources were T cells, B-cell-depleted T cells, or PBMCs; the material itself was cDNA or gDNA.

As handled by the study authors: How many nucleated cells were present was estimated from reference gene primer amplification. Produced via immunoSEQ multiplex PCR; TCRdb's table is partial and in-frame only. V and J calls and clone size are given by that table; D and trimming were obtained from the DNA. In the table there are 150,000 to 170,000 clones, roughly four fifths of which are singletons. The CDR3 spans 14 residues. CDR1 MNHNY and CDR2 SVGAGI come from the germline V gene (reference sequence). Trimming pared 8 bases from V and 6 bases from J, leaving 16 bases between. This receptor was taken from a woman older than 75 with acute or convalescent COVID-19. The rearrangement joins TRBV6-6 to TRBJ1-4, with D tentatively TRBD1 (5 bases). The sample comprised peripheral blood. CDR3 region: CASHRRETDEKLFF. CDR3 sequence (DNA): TGTGCCAGCCATAGGAGGGAGACAGATGAAAAACTGTTTTTT.